This T cell receptor beta chain appears in the sequencing data of a study of cytomegalovirus exposure and HLA in healthy donors. The CDR3 has 19 amino acids. Trimming cost V 2 bases and J 3 bases, with 26 bases left between them. Germline V CDR1 and CDR2: MNHNS, SASEGT. PCR used 60 Vbeta primers and 13 Jbeta primers. The protocol was immunoSEQ multiplex PCR, while the TCRdb copy is restricted to in-frame clones and leaves out a portion. The profile shows about 160,000 clones, roughly four fifths of them singletons. The source is a man aged 35-49 years in good health and CMV-seronegative. The rearrangement uses TRBV6-1 and TRBJ2-7, with a tentative D call TRBD2 (5 bases). Specimen: PBMCs. As DNA, the CDR3 is TGTGCCAGCAGTGAACTTTTGGGGAGTCCAGCGAGATTCAACTACGAGCAGTACTTC. Translation: CASSELLGSPARFNYEQYF.